The 30 T cell receptor beta chains listed next were all sequenced from one sample in a study of shared clonotypes between healthy human individuals. Method: immunoSEQ multiplex PCR; TCRdb's copy keeps in-frame clones and lacks some. The sample records some 2,000,000 clones, 90% to 97% being singletons. The sequenced material came from naive CD4+ T cells sorted from blood. Stated subset: CD45RA+ positively selected. The receptors stem from a man younger than 35 in good health.

The gene calls are TRBV5-4 and TRBJ2-7, with 9 bases lining up with TRBD1. Germline CDR1 reads SGHNT; CDR2 reads YYREEE (reference sequence). Losses at the gene ends were 0 bases for V and 0 bases for J; bases not matched to a gene: 7. The CDR3 extends over 17 amino acids. In nucleotides, the CDR3 is TGTGCCAGCAGCTTGGGGCAACGGACAGGGGACTCCTACGAGCAGTACTTC. Its translation is CASSLGQRTGDSYEQYF.

The gene calls are TRBV9 and TRBJ1-3, with D perhaps TRBD1 (5 bases). The CDR3 spans 15 residues. The germline gives CDR1 SGDLS, CDR2 YYNGEE. The V end lost 3 bases, the J end lost 0 bases, and 10 bases lay between the germline ends. As DNA, the CDR3 is TGTGCCAGCAGCGCCGGGGGAGCCTCTGGAAACACCATATATTTT. This encodes CASSAGGASGNTIYF.

J is TRBJ1-5 and V is TRBV12-5; D is unclear. The CDR3 has 11 amino acids. The germline V and J ends were trimmed by 3 bases and 5 bases, with 2 bases remaining between them. Germline lookup yields CDR1 LGHNT and CDR2 FRNRAP. The CDR3 loop is CASGFDQPQHF. CDR3 bases: TGTGCTAGTGGTTTCGATCAGCCCCAGCATTTT.

The chain uses TRBV5-5 and TRBJ1-6; 7 bases map to TRBD1. V shed 4 bases and J 14 bases; nucleotides not matched to a gene: 18. The CDR3 is 16 residues long. Germline loops: CDR1 SGHKS, CDR2 YYEKEE (reference sequence). CDR3 sequence: CASSLIPGQQVIALHF. The CDR3, as DNA: TGTGCCAGCAGCCTTATTCCGGGACAGCAAGTCATTGCCCTCCACTTT.

J is TRBJ2-7 and V is TRBV5-1; D gene uncertain. Trimming left V 4 bases short and J 2 bases short, with 13 bases between. Germline-derived CDR1 and CDR2 are SGHRS and YFSETQ. This CDR3 is built from 14 residues. CDR3 protein: CASSERLKPYEQYF. For the CDR3, the DNA is TGCGCCAGCAGCGAAAGACTGAAACCCTACGAGCAGTACTTC.

V is TRBV30 and J is TRBJ2-1; D is undetermined. Between the trimmed V and J ends, which lost 4 bases and 13 bases, there was a span of 14 bases. CDR1 is GTSNPN, CDR2 SVGIG, per germline (reference sequence). This CDR3 is built from 11 residues. For the CDR3, the DNA is TGTGCCTGGACCACAGAGGAGCTCCAGTTCTTC. This codes for CAWTTEELQFF. Combining the CDR3 with reference TRBV30 and TRBJ2-1 gives the whole variable domain SQTIHQWPATLVQPVGSPLSLECTVEGTSNPNLYWYRQAAGRGLQLLFYSVGIGQISSEVPQNLSASRPQDRQFILSSKKLLLSDSGFYLCAWTTEELQFFGPGTRLTVL.

In this sample, this clone turned up a few times. The chain joins TRBV7-2 to TRBJ2-5, with unresolved D. The V and J ends lost 1 base and 4 bases respectively, with 13 bases between them. The CDR3 covers 15 residues. Germline V gene lookup returns CDR1 SGHTA and CDR2 FQGNSA. CDR3 region: CASSLVARRLETQYF. The CDR3 bases are TGTGCCAGCAGCTTAGTGGCCAGGAGATTAGAGACCCAGTACTTC.

The chain is built from TRBV7-9 and TRBJ2-5; 8 nucleotides line up with TRBD1. The CDR3 has 16 amino acids. V dropped 5 bases and J dropped 3; count of bases not matched to a gene: 11. Germline lookup yields CDR1 SEHNR and CDR2 FQNEAQ (reference sequence). CDR3 residues: CASSPSPGGGEETQYF. The CDR3 DNA follows: TGTGCCAGCAGCCCCTCCCCAGGGGGCGGGGAAGAGACCCAGTACTTC.

This rearrangement joins TRBV7-2 to TRBJ2-3, with 8 bases lining up with TRBD2. The CDR3 covers 15 residues. The V and J ends lost 4 bases and 4 bases, in that order; junction bases with no gene match: 7. CDR1 SGHTA and CDR2 FQGNSA come from the germline V gene. CDR3 sequence reads: CASSSPGGPPDTQYF. The DNA for the CDR3 is TGTGCCAGCAGCTCGCCGGGAGGGCCACCAGATACGCAGTATTTT.

The V gene is TRBV18, the J gene TRBJ1-1; the D is unclear. The CDR3 sequence is 13 residues long. Trimming took 9 bases from V and 1 from J, leaving 12 bases between them. Germline CDR1 and CDR2: KGHSH and LQKENI. CDR3 in DNA: TGTGCCAGATCCAGGAACGAGAACACTGAAGCTTTCTTT. Translating gives CARSRNENTEAFF.

As regards this clone: Other DNA sequences in this sample translate to the same CDR3. This chain links TRBV6-5 with TRBJ1-2; no firm D call. V was clipped by 6 bases and J by 4 bases, with 9 bases between them. The CDR3 has 12 residues. Per germline, CDR1 MNHEY and CDR2 SVGAGI. The CDR3 loop reads CASSLDSYGYTF. CDR3 bases: TGTGCCAGCAGCCTGGACTCCTATGGCTACACCTTC.

This clone has more than one count but fewer than ten. The rearrangement uses TRBV14 and TRBJ2-2; D possibly matches TRBD1 or TRBD2 (5 bases each). The ends were cut back, 1 base at V and 6 bases at J, with 21 bases in the middle. The CDR3 contains 18 residues. CDR1 and CDR2 from the germline V gene are SGHDN and FVKESK. CDR3 region: CASSQASIGAPFPGELFF. DNA of the CDR3: TGTGCCAGCAGCCAAGCCAGTATCGGGGCCCCTTTTCCCGGGGAGCTGTTTTTT.

The chain links TRBV19 to TRBJ2-1; D gene ambiguous. Deletions cut 0 bases from V and 7 bases from J, with 4 bases between. The CDR3 has 12 amino acids. The germline gives CDR1 LNHDA, CDR2 SQIVND (reference sequence). CDR3 in amino acids: CASSIEGNEQFF. DNA for the CDR3: TGTGCCAGTAGTATAGAGGGTAATGAGCAGTTCTTC.

Written as DNA, the CDR3 is TGTGCCAGCTCACCCCTCGGCGGGAGCTCCTACGAGCAGTACTTC. Residues: CASSPLGGSSYEQYF. The chain is built from TRBV18 and TRBJ2-7; 7 positions agree with TRBD2. The V segment lost 3 bases and the J segment 0 bases; nucleotides outside the gene matches: 5. Germline CDR1 is KGHSH and CDR2 is LQKENI. CDR3 length: 15 residues.

CDR3 loop: CASTSAGSPLHF. As DNA, the CDR3 is TGTGCCAGCACAAGCGCGGGCTCACCCCTCCACTTT. The chain has TRBV27 and TRBJ1-6; D call uncertain. The CDR3 is 12 residues long. Germline lookup yields CDR1 MNHEY and CDR2 SMNVEV (reference sequence). The V end was cut by 7 bases, the J end by 10 bases, with 11 bases between.

The chain combines TRBV27 with TRBJ2-7; 10 bases map to TRBD2. CDR1 and CDR2 (germline): MNHEY, SMNVEV (reference sequence). V was pared by 1 base and J by 2 bases, with 11 bases of the junction left unmatched. This CDR3 has 18 residues. CDR3 DNA sequence: TGTGCCAGCAGTTTATACGCTAGCGGGAGCGCAAATGCCTACGAGCAGTACTTC. This codes for CASSLYASGSANAYEQYF.

The chain carries TRBV27 and TRBJ1-6; 9 bases align to TRBD1. Trimming removed 4 bases from V and 8 bases from J; junction bases left unmatched: 6. Germline assignment: CDR1 MNHEY and CDR2 SMNVEV (reference sequence). This CDR3 has 15 residues. The CDR3 DNA reads as TGTGCCAGCAGTTCCGAGACAGGGGGATATTCACCCCTCCACTTT. Protein: CASSSETGGYSPLHF.

This clone was detected once. The V gene is TRBV7-2, the J gene TRBJ2-7, with a weak D call TRBD1 (6 bases). This CDR3 has 14 residues. With 1 base removed from V and 6 bases from J, the gap between germline ends came to 13 bases. The germline CDR1 and CDR2 sequences are SGHTA and FQGNSA. DNA of the CDR3: TGTGCCAGCAGCTTAGGGACAGCCTTCCCCGAGCAGTACTTC. Protein sequence: CASSLGTAFPEQYF.

A single count supports this clone. V usage is TRBV5-1 and J usage is TRBJ2-1; the match to TRBD2 covers 9 bases. The CDR3 runs to 15 residues. V lost 3 bases, J lost 4 bases, and 5 bases stayed unmatched. From germline, CDR1 is SGHRS and CDR2 YFSETQ. Here the CDR3 DNA reads TGCGCCAGCAGCTCTAGCGGGGCAAAATACAATGAGCAGTTCTTC. Amino acid sequence: CASSSSGAKYNEQFF. The variable domain in full, with the rest retrieved from reference TRBV5-1 and TRBJ2-1, is KAGVTQTPRYLIKTRGQQVTLSCSPISGHRSVSWYQQTPGQGLQFLFEYFSETQRNKGNFPGRFSGRQFSNSRSEMNVSTLELGDSALYLCASSSSGAKYNEQFFGPGTRLTVL.

The chain carries TRBV6-5 and TRBJ2-7, with D possibly TRBD2 on 5 matching bases. CDR1 is MNHEY and CDR2 is SVGAGI in the germline V gene. The CDR3 has 13 residues. V lost 7 bases and J lost 2, with 12 bases in between. Here the CDR3 reads CASNPPGAYEQYF. As DNA, the CDR3 is TGTGCCAGCAACCCCCCCGGGGCCTACGAGCAGTACTTC.

This clone was recorded only once. The chain couples TRBV2 to TRBJ1-5, with D maybe TRBD1 (5 bases). Germline V gives CDR1 SNHLY, CDR2 FYNNEI. This CDR3 comprises 13 residues. Trimming left V 6 bases short and J 5 bases short, with 11 bases between. The CDR3 protein is CASSAGTHQPQHF. CDR3 DNA: TGTGCCAGCAGCGCTGGGACTCATCAGCCCCAGCATTTT.

As for this clone: Other DNA sequences in the sample encode the same CDR3. The J gene is TRBJ2-3, the V gene TRBV10-3; D is unclear. Germline V gene data show CDR1 as ENHRY and CDR2 as SYGVKD. V lost 4 bases to trimming and J lost 4 bases, with 3 bases between them. CDR3 length: 11 residues. CDR3 in amino acids: CAISGADTQYF. The CDR3 DNA reads TGTGCCATCAGTGGGGCAGATACGCAGTATTTT.

The chain joins TRBV6-6 to TRBJ2-7; TRBD1 matches 10 bases. Germline values: CDR1 MNHNY, CDR2 SVGAGI (reference sequence). The CDR3 covers 14 residues. The V and J ends lost 4 bases and 3 bases, in that order; junction bases with no gene match: 3. Here the CDR3 DNA reads TGTGCCAGCAGTTTCGACAGGGGGCTCTACGAGCAGTACTTC. It yields the protein CASSFDRGLYEQYF.

This sequence joins TRBV27 and TRBJ1-1; D gene uncertain. Germline V CDR1 and CDR2: MNHEY, SMNVEV (reference sequence). Trimming left V 4 bases short and J 2 bases short, with 11 bases between. The CDR3 sequence is 14 residues long. The CDR3: CASSSTVLNTEAFF. CDR3 in DNA: TGTGCCAGCAGTTCGACCGTCCTTAACACTGAAGCTTTCTTT.

This clone was recorded only once. V gene TRBV5-6 combines with J gene TRBJ2-7; 13 bases agree with TRBD2. From germline, CDR1 is SGHDT and CDR2 YYEEEE. This CDR3 has 15 residues. Trimming at V came to 0 bases and at J to 8 bases, leaving 5 bases not matched to a gene. This CDR3 reads CASSLGRTSGRKQYF. CDR3 DNA sequence: TGTGCCAGCAGCTTGGGGAGGACTAGCGGGAGAAAGCAGTACTTC.

J is TRBJ2-3 and V is TRBV28, with D maybe TRBD2 (6 bases). CDR3 length: 15 residues. CDR1 and CDR2 (germline): MDHEN, SYDVKM. Trimming shortened V by 5 bases and J by 2 bases, and 14 bases separated the two germline ends. Written as DNA, the CDR3 is TGTGCCAGCAGTGGGACTGGGGCGGACACAGATACGCAGTATTTT. It translates to CASSGTGADTDTQYF.

A remark on this clone: This sample includes further DNA sequences coding for the same CDR3. This CDR3 reads CASSLTQGSTGELFF. The CDR3 region has the DNA TGCGCCAGCAGCCTCACACAGGGTTCCACCGGGGAGCTGTTTTTT. This chain links TRBV5-1 with TRBJ2-2, with D perhaps TRBD1 (6 bases). The V gene's germline CDR1 is SGHRS and CDR2 YFSETQ. The germline V and J ends were trimmed by 4 bases and 4 bases, with 14 bases remaining between them. The CDR3 has 15 amino acids.

The rearrangement links TRBV2 to TRBJ1-2; possible D gene TRBD1, 5 bases. Germline lookup yields CDR1 SNHLY and CDR2 FYNNEI. This CDR3 has 15 amino acids. The ends were cut back, 2 bases at V and 4 bases at J, with 14 bases in the middle. The CDR3, as DNA: TGTGCCAGCAGTGAATTGGGCAGGGTCGGCTATGGCTACACCTTC. This sequence encodes CASSELGRVGYGYTF.

Here the CDR3 DNA reads TGTGCCAGCAGCCTTACCCAGGGGCGAGGGAGTAGCAATCAGCCCCAGCATTTT. It is translated as CASSLTQGRGSSNQPQHF. This chain links TRBV5-4 with TRBJ1-5; perhaps TRBD1 as D (6 bases). V lost 4 bases and J 0 bases, leaving 20 bases between the germline ends. This CDR3 is 18 amino acids long. The germline V gene encodes CDR1 SGHNT and CDR2 YYREEE (reference sequence).

Comment on this clone: The sample has other DNA sequences that encode this CDR3 too. The CDR3 DNA is TGCGCCAGCAGTCCGGACTCCTCCTACGAGCAGTACTTC. Translated: CASSPDSSYEQYF. This chain uses TRBV5-1 with TRBJ2-7; D is possibly TRBD2 (5 bases). The V gene's germline CDR1 is SGHRS and CDR2 YFSETQ. V dropped 5 bases and J dropped 0 bases, with 9 bases sitting between them. The CDR3 has 13 residues.